A single sample gave rise to the 14 T cell receptor beta chains below, sequenced in a study of control samples from healthy donors and cancer patients. Here immunoSEQ multiplex PCR was the method, and the copy in TCRdb shows in-frame clones only, minus some. The table has 150,000 to 200,000 clones, 90% to 95% seen once. The sample consisted of blood. Receptors were obtained from a woman in her sixties or seventies in good health.

This CDR3 is CASSVLAGGRDTQYF. The CDR3 DNA reads as TGTGCCAGCAGTGTACTAGCGGGGGGGCGAGATACGCAGTATTTT. The chain recombines TRBV6-4 with TRBJ2-3; 13 nucleotides match TRBD2. V gave up 4 bases and J gave up 5 bases; unmatched junction bases: 3. Germline loops: CDR1 MRHNA, CDR2 SNTAGT. This CDR3 is 15 amino acids long.

The rearrangement links TRBV7-9 to TRBJ2-1; perhaps TRBD1 as D (6 bases). The V gene lost 3 bases and the J gene lost 5 bases, with 8 bases spanning the gap. Germline CDR1 SEHNR, CDR2 FQNEAQ (reference sequence). The CDR3 covers 13 residues. The CDR3: CASSFWGHNEQFF. For the CDR3, the DNA is TGTGCCAGCAGCTTCTGGGGGCACAATGAGCAGTTCTTC.

The rearrangement links TRBV9 to TRBJ2-1; no firm D call. The V end lost 0 bases, the J end lost 4 bases, and 5 bases lay between the germline ends. CDR1 and CDR2 from the germline V gene are SGDLS and YYNGEE. The CDR3 contains 13 residues. In DNA, the CDR3 is TGTGCCAGCAGCGTAGCTATGTACAATGAGCAGTTCTTC. Its translation is CASSVAMYNEQFF.

This rearrangement joins TRBV28 to TRBJ1-1, with D uncertain. The CDR3 has 15 amino acids. Germline-derived CDR1 and CDR2 are MDHEN and SYDVKM. V lost 5 bases to trimming and J lost 3 bases, with 16 bases between them. CDR3 residues: CASSPPPGGDTEAFF. The CDR3 DNA is TGTGCCAGCAGTCCACCCCCCGGAGGAGACACTGAAGCTTTCTTT.

The CDR3: CASSPPQGAGNSPLHF. The DNA for the CDR3 is TGTGCCAGCTCACCACCGCAAGGGGCGGGTAATTCACCCCTCCACTTT. The V call is TRBV18, the J call TRBJ1-6; D is perhaps TRBD1 (5 bases). The CDR3 is 16 amino acids. CDR1 and CDR2 (germline): KGHSH, LQKENI. Trimming removed 0 bases from V and 6 bases from J, with 12 bases in between.

The rearrangement joins TRBV2 to TRBJ1-6; D perhaps matches TRBD1 (5 bases). The germline gives CDR1 SNHLY, CDR2 FYNNEI. The CDR3 covers 15 residues. Trimming pared 8 bases from V and 0 bases from J, leaving 11 bases between. CDR3 bases: TGTGCCAGCCGGACACTAAGCTCCTATAATTCACCCCTCCACTTT. Its translation: CASRTLSSYNSPLHF.

DNA for the CDR3: TGTGCTAGCCGGTTCCCGAACACCGGGGAGCTGTTTTTT. Protein sequence: CASRFPNTGELFF. The chain recombines TRBV12-5 with TRBJ2-2; D unclear. The CDR3 loop spans 13 amino acids. Germline V gene lookup returns CDR1 LGHNT and CDR2 FRNRAP. V lost 9 bases to trimming and J lost 0 bases, with 8 bases between them.

The chain recombines TRBV19 with TRBJ1-4; TRBD1 agrees at 8 bases. CDR1 LNHDA and CDR2 SQIVND come from the germline V gene (reference sequence). This CDR3 spans 16 amino acids. The V segment lost 1 base and the J segment 7 bases; nucleotides outside the gene matches: 8. CDR3 region: CASSIARTGYGEKLFF. The CDR3 DNA reads TGTGCCAGTAGTATAGCCCGGACAGGGTACGGTGAAAAACTGTTTTTT.

The CDR3 sequence is CASSYSMRGGTEAFF. DNA for the CDR3: TGTGCCAGCAGTTACTCGATGAGGGGGGGGACTGAAGCTTTCTTT. The V and J genes are TRBV6-5 and TRBJ1-1, with D maybe TRBD1 (6 bases). CDR3 length equals 15 residues. Germline V CDR1 and CDR2: MNHEY, SVGAGI. The germline V and J ends were trimmed by 0 bases and 5 bases, with 13 bases remaining between them.

The chain combines TRBV18 with TRBJ1-5; 7 bases are shared with TRBD1. Germline CDR1 and CDR2: KGHSH and LQKENI. This CDR3 is 14 amino acids long. V lost 3 bases, J lost 7 bases, and 6 bases stayed unmatched. In DNA, the CDR3 is TGTGCCAGCTCACCTCGACAGGGTGGACAGCCCCAGCATTTT. The encoded protein is CASSPRQGGQPQHF.

This sequence joins TRBV21-1 and TRBJ1-4. TRBV21-1 is described as a pseudogene. The CDR3 consists of 12 residues. CDR3 in DNA: TGTGCCAGCAGCAAATGGAGTGAAAAACTGTTTTTT. Translation gives CASSKWSEKLFF.

The chain joins TRBV4-3 to TRBJ2-7; D unclear. Germline values: CDR1 LGHNA, CDR2 YSLEER. This CDR3 spans 13 amino acids. Deletions cut 4 bases from V and 3 bases from J, with 10 bases between. The CDR3 DNA sequence: TGCGCCAGCAGCCGTAAAAGGTTCTACGAGCAGTACTTC. As protein: CASSRKRFYEQYF.

The chain links TRBV30 to TRBJ1-5, with D possibly TRBD1 on 6 matching bases. Germline loops: CDR1 GTSNPN, CDR2 SVGIG (reference sequence). This CDR3 has 15 residues. Trimming pared 5 bases from V and 5 bases from J, leaving 19 bases between. The CDR3 reads CAWGPSGNRDQPQHF. As DNA, the CDR3 is TGTGCCTGGGGCCCGTCCGGGAACAGGGATCAGCCCCAGCATTTT.

The genes are TRBV9 and TRBJ1-1, with TRBD1 as a possible D gene (6 bases). CDR1 and CDR2 (germline): SGDLS, YYNGEE. V was pared by 0 bases and J by 7 bases, with 13 bases between. This CDR3 comprises 14 residues. The CDR3 loop reads CASSVVGGLGEAFF. The CDR3 DNA reads TGTGCCAGCAGCGTAGTGGGGGGGCTGGGTGAAGCTTTCTTT. The full variable domain, with the rest looked up from reference TRBV9 and TRBJ1-1, is DSGVTQTPKHLITATGQRVTLRCSPRSGDLSVYWYQQSLDQGLQFLIQYYNGEERAKGNILERFSAQQFPDLHSELNLSSLELGDSALYFCASSVVGGLGEAFFGQGTRLTVV.